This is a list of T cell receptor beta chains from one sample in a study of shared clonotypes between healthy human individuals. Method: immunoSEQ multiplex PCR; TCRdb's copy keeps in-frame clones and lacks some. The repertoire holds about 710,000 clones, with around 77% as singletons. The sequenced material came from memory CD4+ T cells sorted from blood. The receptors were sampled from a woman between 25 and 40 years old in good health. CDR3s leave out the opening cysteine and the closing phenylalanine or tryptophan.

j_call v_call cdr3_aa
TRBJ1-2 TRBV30 AWRRGTAIYGYT
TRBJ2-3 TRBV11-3 ASSLGEADTQY
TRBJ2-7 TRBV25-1 ASSEISPGLHHEQY
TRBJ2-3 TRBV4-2 ASSPNSGTDTQY
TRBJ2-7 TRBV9 ASSAESGPGWAGETYEQY
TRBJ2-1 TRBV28 ASRQGSEQF
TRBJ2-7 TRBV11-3 ASSLDRSSGEQY
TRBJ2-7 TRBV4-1 ASSQDRNRGIPYEQY
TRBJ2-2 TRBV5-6 ASSLGLGELF
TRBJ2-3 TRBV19 ASSREGRNTDTQY
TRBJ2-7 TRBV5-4 ASSLGQGAAEQY
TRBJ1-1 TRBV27 ASSLRYRVTEAF
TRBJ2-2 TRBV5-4 ASSYYRGTGELF
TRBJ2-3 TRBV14 ASSRASGRAGDTQY
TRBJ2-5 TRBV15 ATSRVGGLQETQY
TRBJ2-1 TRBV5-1 ASSMTSGNNEQF
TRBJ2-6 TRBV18 ASSPRLLAGKSSGANVLT
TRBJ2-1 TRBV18 ASSPGAGGPNEQF
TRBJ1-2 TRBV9 ASSPMGFYGYT
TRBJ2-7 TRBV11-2 ASSQAKGLAGLPSYEQY
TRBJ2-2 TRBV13 ASSPGGHTGELF
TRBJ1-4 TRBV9 ASSVDGTNRRKLF